This TCR beta chain was identified during a study of CD8 T cell repertoires and HIV-1 epitope variants. With regard to this clone: Antigen specificity is unknown.

The V gene lost 8 bases and the J gene lost 1 base, with 12 bases spanning the gap. Germline values: CDR1 ENHRY, CDR2 SYGVKD. This CDR3 is 13 amino acids long. The protocol was immunoSEQ multiplex PCR, while the TCRdb copy is restricted to in-frame clones and leaves out a portion. The sample consists of a few thousand clones, around 66% of them appearing once. Sequencing was carried out using cultured CD8+ T cells derived from PBMCs. The chain employs TRBV10-3 and TRBJ2-7; D may be TRBD1 or TRBD2 (5 bases each). The sequence was collected from a male donor with HIV. CDR3 in amino acids: CAIAAGGSYEQYF. Written as DNA, the CDR3 is TGTGCCATCGCTGCTGGGGGTTCCTACGAGCAGTACTTC.